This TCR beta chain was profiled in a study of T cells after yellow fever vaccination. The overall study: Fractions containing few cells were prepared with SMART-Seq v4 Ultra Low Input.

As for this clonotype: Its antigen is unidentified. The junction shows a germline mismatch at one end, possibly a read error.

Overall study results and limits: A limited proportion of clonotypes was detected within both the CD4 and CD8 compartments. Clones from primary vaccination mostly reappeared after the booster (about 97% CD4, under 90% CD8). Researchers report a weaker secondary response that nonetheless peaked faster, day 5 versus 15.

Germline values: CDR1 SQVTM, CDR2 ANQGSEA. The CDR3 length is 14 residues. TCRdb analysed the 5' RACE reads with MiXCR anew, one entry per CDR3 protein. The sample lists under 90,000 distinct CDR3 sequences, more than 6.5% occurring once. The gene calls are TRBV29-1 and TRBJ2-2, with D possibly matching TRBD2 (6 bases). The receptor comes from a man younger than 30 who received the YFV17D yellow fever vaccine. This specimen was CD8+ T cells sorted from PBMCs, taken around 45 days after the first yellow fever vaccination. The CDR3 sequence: CSVEVTPNTGGLFF. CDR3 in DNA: TGCAGCGTTGAAGTGACACCGAACACCGGGGGGCTGTTTTTT.